These T cell receptor beta chains were read from a single sample in a study of tumor-infiltrating lymphocytes in glioblastoma multiforme. From the multiplex PCR reads, TCRdb called clonotypes with MiXCR, one entry per CDR3 protein. The sample has about 15,000 distinct CDR3 sequences; over 55% are singletons. The source material was brain tumor tissue. The receptor source for this set is a male donor with glioblastoma. Both conserved end residues are part of each CDR3. The D gene is left open where the match is weak. Some rows have no size entry. The others give once, few or many, or a class for an expanded clone.

abundance: .
d_gene: .
v_gene: TRBV5-1
j_gene: TRBJ1-3
CDR3aa: CASSLGSGVTGNTIYF
CDR3nt: TGCGCAAGCAGCTTGGGTTCGGGGGTTACTGGAAACACCATATATTTT

abundance: .
d_gene: TRBD2
v_gene: TRBV11-3
j_gene: TRBJ2-1
CDR3aa: CASSPGLGSGASGRNYEQFF
CDR3nt: TGTGCCAGCAGCCCGGGCCTAGGCTCCGGGGCTAGCGGGAGGAACTATGAGCAATTCTTC

abundance: .
d_gene: .
v_gene: TRBV10-1
j_gene: TRBJ1-2
CDR3aa: CASSDALLGGYTF
CDR3nt: TGCGCCAGCAGTGATGCCCTCCTCGGGGGCTACACCTTC

abundance: once
d_gene: .
v_gene: TRBV29-1
j_gene: TRBJ2-1
CDR3aa: CSSRDVSSYNEQFF
CDR3nt: TGCAGCAGTCGGGACGTAAGCTCCTACAATGAGCAGTTCTTC

abundance: .
d_gene: .
v_gene: TRBV20-1
j_gene: TRBJ2-2
CDR3aa: CSAKKGGNTGELFF
CDR3nt: TGCAGTGCCAAGAAGGGGGGGAACACCGGGGAGCTGTTTTTT

abundance: .
d_gene: .
v_gene: TRBV4-1
j_gene: TRBJ1-2
CDR3aa: CASSQDRCRGNYGYAF
CDR3nt: TGCGCCAGCAGCCAAGATAGATGCAGGGGAAACTATGGCTACGCCTTC

abundance: .
d_gene: TRBD2
v_gene: TRBV11-2
j_gene: TRBJ2-2
CDR3aa: CASSLVRSSGGSNTGKLFF
CDR3nt: TGTGCCAGCAGCTTAGTTCGTTCCAGCGGGGGCTCGAATACCGGGAAACTGTTTTTT

abundance: .
d_gene: .
v_gene: TRBV11-1
j_gene: TRBJ2-7
CDR3aa: CASSFQRSDYEQYF
CDR3nt: TGTGCCAGCAGCTTTCAACGGAGTGACTACGAGCAGTACTTC

abundance: many
d_gene: .
v_gene: TRBV4-1
j_gene: TRBJ2-7
CDR3aa: CASSRGLTLSSYEQYF
CDR3nt: TGCGCCAGCAGCCGGGGACTTACCTTAAGCTCCTACGAGCAGTACTTC

abundance: .
d_gene: .
v_gene: TRBV6-1
j_gene: TRBJ2-7
CDR3aa: CASSEGRRSEEQYF
CDR3nt: TGTGCCAGCAGTGAAGGAAGGCGGTCCGAGGAGCAGTACTTC

abundance: .
d_gene: .
v_gene: TRBV6-1
j_gene: TRBJ1-1
CDR3aa: CASSEWTENTEAFF
CDR3nt: TGTGCCAGCAGTGAATGGACAGAAAACACTGAAGCTTTCTTT

abundance: medium-sized
d_gene: TRBD2
v_gene: TRBV5-6
j_gene: TRBJ2-7
CDR3aa: CASSGLATSGYEQYF
CDR3nt: TGTGCCAGCAGCGGCCTAGCGACTAGCGGCTACGAGCAGTACTTC

abundance: .
d_gene: .
v_gene: TRBV12-3/TRBV12-4
j_gene: TRBJ1-2
CDR3aa: CASSLEVGISYTF
CDR3nt: TGTGCCAGCAGTTTAGAGGTGGGGATAAGCTACACCTTC

abundance: .
d_gene: .
v_gene: TRBV29-1
j_gene: TRBJ2-5
CDR3aa: CSVTPGGLQETQYF
CDR3nt: TGCAGCGTGACCCCGGGGGGCTTACAAGAGACCCAGTACTTC

abundance: .
d_gene: .
v_gene: TRBV6-5
j_gene: TRBJ1-1
CDR3aa: CASSLPEGGGAFF
CDR3nt: TGTGCCAGCAGTTTACCCGAGGGGGGAGGTGCTTTCTTT

abundance: .
d_gene: TRBD1
v_gene: TRBV7-9
j_gene: TRBJ2-7
CDR3aa: CASSRQGSHEQYF
CDR3nt: TGTGCCAGCAGCAGACAGGGGTCCCACGAGCAGTACTTC

abundance: .
d_gene: .
v_gene: TRBV29-1
j_gene: TRBJ1-2
CDR3aa: CSVVTGGDGYTF
CDR3nt: TGCAGCGTTGTTACTGGGGGCGATGGCTACACCTTC

abundance: .
d_gene: .
v_gene: TRBV11-2
j_gene: TRBJ2-6
CDR3aa: CASSFAVLSSGANVLTF
CDR3nt: TGTGCCAGCAGCTTCGCGGTTCTAAGCTCTGGGGCCAACGTCCTGACTTTC

abundance: .
d_gene: TRBD2
v_gene: TRBV11-1
j_gene: TRBJ2-7
CDR3aa: CASSLARREGGYEQYF
CDR3nt: TGTGCCAGCAGCTTAGCGCGGCGGGAGGGGGGGTACGAGCAGTACTTC

abundance: .
d_gene: TRBD1
v_gene: TRBV29-1
j_gene: TRBJ2-7
CDR3aa: CSVWDSGSYEQYF
CDR3nt: TGCAGCGTTTGGGACAGCGGTTCCTACGAGCAGTACTTC

abundance: .
d_gene: .
v_gene: TRBV20-1
j_gene: TRBJ1-1
CDR3aa: CSARSVGGPTEAFF
CDR3nt: TGCAGTGCTAGATCGGTGGGGGGGCCCACTGAAGCTTTCTTT

abundance: .
d_gene: .
v_gene: TRBV10-3
j_gene: TRBJ2-5
CDR3aa: CAISEIVGGAQETQYF
CDR3nt: TGTGCCATCAGTGAGATTGTAGGGGGTGCCCAAGAGACCCAGTACTTC

abundance: .
d_gene: TRBD2
v_gene: TRBV28
j_gene: TRBJ2-7
CDR3aa: CLHRREGLYEQYF
CDR3nt: TGTCTCCACCGGCGGGAGGGCCTGTACGAGCAGTACTTC

abundance: few
d_gene: TRBD1
v_gene: TRBV6-6
j_gene: TRBJ2-5
CDR3aa: CASTRTGGQETQYF
CDR3nt: TGTGCCAGCACCAGGACAGGGGGCCAGGAGACCCAGTACTTC

abundance: large
d_gene: .
v_gene: TRBV11-2
j_gene: TRBJ2-7
CDR3aa: CASSLSASFLYEQYF
CDR3nt: TGTGCCAGCAGCTTAAGTGCCAGCTTCCTCTACGAGCAGTACTTC

abundance: few
d_gene: .
v_gene: TRBV29-1
j_gene: TRBJ1-1
CDR3aa: CSVPGRDGSEAFF
CDR3nt: TGCAGCGTTCCTGGACGAGACGGTTCTGAAGCTTTCTTT

abundance: many
d_gene: TRBD2
v_gene: TRBV11-2
j_gene: TRBJ2-7
CDR3aa: CASSLDQFSGSSGEQYF
CDR3nt: TGTGCCAGCAGCTTAGATCAGTTTAGCGGGAGTTCGGGCGAGCAGTACTTC

abundance: .
d_gene: TRBD2
v_gene: TRBV6-5
j_gene: TRBJ2-1
CDR3aa: CASSLAGGGSYNEQFF
CDR3nt: TGTGCCAGCAGCCTAGCGGGAGGGGGCTCCTACAATGAGCAGTTCTTC

abundance: .
d_gene: .
v_gene: TRBV20-1
j_gene: TRBJ2-3
CDR3aa: CSARSRGRSTDTHYF
CDR3nt: TGCAGTGCTAGGTCCAGGGGAAGGAGCACAGATACGCACTATTTT

abundance: .
d_gene: .
v_gene: TRBV5-1
j_gene: TRBJ2-5
CDR3aa: CASSSFEEGEIQCF
CDR3nt: TGCGCCAGCAGCTCCTTCGAAGAGGGAGAGATCCAGTGCTTC

abundance: .
d_gene: .
v_gene: TRBV29-1
j_gene: TRBJ2-1
CDR3aa: CSGLTLSATYYEQFF
CDR3nt: TGCAGCGGATTAACTCTCTCAGCCACGTACTACGAGCAGTTCTTC

abundance: .
d_gene: TRBD2
v_gene: TRBV20-1
j_gene: TRBJ2-3
CDR3aa: CSARGRADTSGDTQYF
CDR3nt: TGCAGTGCTAGAGGTAGAGCAGACACTAGCGGAGATACGCAGTATTTT

abundance: .
d_gene: .
v_gene: TRBV11-2
j_gene: TRBJ2-1
CDR3aa: CASSLAGGISYNEQSF
CDR3nt: TGTGCCAGCAGCTTAGCGGGTGGGATCTCATACAATGAGCAGTCCTTC

abundance: .
d_gene: .
v_gene: TRBV30
j_gene: TRBJ2-6
CDR3aa: CACTECSGASVLTF
CDR3nt: TGTGCCTGTACTGAGTGCTCTGGGGCCAGCGTCCTGACTTTC

abundance: .
d_gene: .
v_gene: TRBV11-2
j_gene: TRBJ2-7
CDR3aa: CASSLDRVNEQYF
CDR3nt: TGTGCCAGCAGCTTAGATAGGGTGAACGAGCAGTACTTC

abundance: once
d_gene: .
v_gene: TRBV30
j_gene: TRBJ1-2
CDR3aa: CVGVQGVNYGYTF
CDR3nt: TGTGTCGGAGTACAGGGAGTGAACTATGGCTACACCTTC

abundance: many
d_gene: .
v_gene: TRBV2
j_gene: TRBJ1-3
CDR3aa: CASSHEGGSGNTIYF
CDR3nt: TGTGCCAGCAGTCACGAAGGGGGCTCTGGAAACACCATATATTTT

abundance: many
d_gene: .
v_gene: TRBV14
j_gene: TRBJ2-2
CDR3aa: CASNQGTGTHTGELFF
CDR3nt: TGTGCCAGCAACCAAGGTACAGGGACCCACACCGGGGAGCTGTTTTTT

abundance: .
d_gene: .
v_gene: TRBV6-2/TRBV6-3
j_gene: TRBJ2-1
CDR3aa: CASSYEGYNEQFF
CDR3nt: TGTGCCAGCAGTTACGAGGGGTACAATGAGCAGTTCTTC

abundance: .
d_gene: TRBD1
v_gene: TRBV11-2
j_gene: TRBJ2-2
CDR3aa: CASILIQGHTGELFF
CDR3nt: TGTGCCAGCATCTTAATACAGGGGCACACCGGGGAGCTGTTCTTT

abundance: .
d_gene: .
v_gene: TRBV4-1
j_gene: TRBJ1-5
CDR3aa: CASSRKPGDSNQPQHF
CDR3nt: TGCGCCAGCAGCCGAAAGCCAGGGGATAGCAATCAGCCCCAGCATTTT

abundance: .
d_gene: .
v_gene: TRBV11-2
j_gene: TRBJ2-3
CDR3aa: CASSLQGMADTQYF
CDR3nt: TGTGCCAGCAGCTTACAGGGGATGGCAGATACGCAGTATTTT

abundance: once
d_gene: .
v_gene: TRBV6-1
j_gene: TRBJ2-6
CDR3aa: CASREEDSGANVLTF
CDR3nt: TGTGCCAGCAGAGAGGAGGACTCTGGGGCCAACGTCCTGACTTTC

abundance: .
d_gene: .
v_gene: TRBV29-1
j_gene: TRBJ2-1
CDR3aa: CRLEDPSASEQFF
CDR3nt: TGCAGGCTTGAAGATCCTTCGGCCAGTGAGCAGTTCTTC

abundance: .
d_gene: .
v_gene: TRBV11-1
j_gene: TRBJ2-7
CDR3aa: CASALDQGYEQYF
CDR3nt: TGCGCCAGCGCCCTGGATCAGGGGTACGAACAGTACTTC

abundance: .
d_gene: .
v_gene: TRBV11-2
j_gene: TRBJ2-7
CDR3aa: CASSLVRMSGHEQYF
CDR3nt: TGTGCCAGCAGCTTAGTCCGTATGTCCGGCCACGAGCAGTACTTC

abundance: .
d_gene: .
v_gene: TRBV12-3/TRBV12-4
j_gene: TRBJ1-2
CDR3aa: CASSSNSEGYTF
CDR3nt: TGTGCCAGCAGTTCTAATTCGGAGGGCTACACCTTC

abundance: few
d_gene: TRBD1
v_gene: TRBV10-3
j_gene: TRBJ2-5
CDR3aa: CAISPDRGNRVTQYF
CDR3nt: TGTGCCATCAGTCCCGACAGGGGGAATAGAGTGACCCAGTACTTC

abundance: .
d_gene: .
v_gene: TRBV18
j_gene: TRBJ2-7
CDR3aa: CASSPNLNCEQYF
CDR3nt: TGTGCCAGCTCACCTAACCTAAACTGCGAGCAGTACTTC

abundance: many
d_gene: .
v_gene: TRBV10-3
j_gene: TRBJ2-3
CDR3aa: CAISEQGTDTQYF
CDR3nt: TGTGCCATCAGTGAACAGGGCACAGATACGCAGTATTTT

abundance: .
d_gene: TRBD1
v_gene: TRBV30
j_gene: TRBJ1-5
CDR3aa: CAWSKQGESQPQHF
CDR3nt: TGTGCCTGGAGTAAACAGGGGGAAAGTCAGCCCCAGCATTTT

abundance: many
d_gene: .
v_gene: TRBV19
j_gene: TRBJ2-1
CDR3aa: CASSISGRINNEQFF
CDR3nt: TGTGCCAGTAGTATAAGCGGTCGAATAAACAATGAGCAGTTCTTC

abundance: .
d_gene: .
v_gene: TRBV29-1
j_gene: TRBJ2-5
CDR3aa: CSVFKAETQYF
CDR3nt: TGCAGCGTCTTTAAAGCAGAGACCCAGTACTTC

abundance: few
d_gene: .
v_gene: TRBV29-1
j_gene: TRBJ1-1
CDR3aa: CSVALINGGTEAFF
CDR3nt: TGCAGCGTCGCACTAATCAACGGAGGCACTGAAGCTTTCTTT

abundance: .
d_gene: .
v_gene: TRBV4-2
j_gene: TRBJ2-3
CDR3aa: CASSQDGDSVSTQYF
CDR3nt: TGTGCCAGCAGCCAAGATGGGGACTCCGTCTCTACGCAGTATTTT

abundance: .
d_gene: .
v_gene: TRBV5-6
j_gene: TRBJ1-1
CDR3aa: CASSWERQLNTEAFF
CDR3nt: TGTGCCAGCAGCTGGGAACGACAGTTGAACACTGAAGCTTTCTTT

abundance: once
d_gene: .
v_gene: TRBV6-6
j_gene: TRBJ1-1
CDR3aa: CASSSDGHTEAFF
CDR3nt: TGTGCCAGCAGTTCAGACGGTCACACTGAAGCTTTCTTT

abundance: medium-sized
d_gene: .
v_gene: TRBV20-1
j_gene: TRBJ1-5
CDR3aa: CSARGEGGNQPQHF
CDR3nt: TGCAGTGCTAGAGGGGAGGGAGGCAATCAGCCCCAGCATTTT